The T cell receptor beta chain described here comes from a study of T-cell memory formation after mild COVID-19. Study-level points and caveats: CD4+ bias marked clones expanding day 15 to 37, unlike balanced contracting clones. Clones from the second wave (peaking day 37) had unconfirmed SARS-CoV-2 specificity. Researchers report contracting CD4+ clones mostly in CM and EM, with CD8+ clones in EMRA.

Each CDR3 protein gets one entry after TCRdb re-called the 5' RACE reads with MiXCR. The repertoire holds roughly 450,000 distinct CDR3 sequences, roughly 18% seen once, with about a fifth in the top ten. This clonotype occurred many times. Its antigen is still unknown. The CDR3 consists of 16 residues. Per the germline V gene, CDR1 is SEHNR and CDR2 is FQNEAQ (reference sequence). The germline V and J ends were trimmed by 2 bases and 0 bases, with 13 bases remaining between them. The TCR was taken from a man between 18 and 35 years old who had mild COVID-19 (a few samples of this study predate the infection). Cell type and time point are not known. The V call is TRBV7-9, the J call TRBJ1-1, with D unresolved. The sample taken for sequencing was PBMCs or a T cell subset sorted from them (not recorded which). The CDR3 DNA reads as TGTGCCAGCAGCTTACCTGGGCTGGGCATGAACACTGAAGCTTTCTTT. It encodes CASSLPGLGMNTEAFF.